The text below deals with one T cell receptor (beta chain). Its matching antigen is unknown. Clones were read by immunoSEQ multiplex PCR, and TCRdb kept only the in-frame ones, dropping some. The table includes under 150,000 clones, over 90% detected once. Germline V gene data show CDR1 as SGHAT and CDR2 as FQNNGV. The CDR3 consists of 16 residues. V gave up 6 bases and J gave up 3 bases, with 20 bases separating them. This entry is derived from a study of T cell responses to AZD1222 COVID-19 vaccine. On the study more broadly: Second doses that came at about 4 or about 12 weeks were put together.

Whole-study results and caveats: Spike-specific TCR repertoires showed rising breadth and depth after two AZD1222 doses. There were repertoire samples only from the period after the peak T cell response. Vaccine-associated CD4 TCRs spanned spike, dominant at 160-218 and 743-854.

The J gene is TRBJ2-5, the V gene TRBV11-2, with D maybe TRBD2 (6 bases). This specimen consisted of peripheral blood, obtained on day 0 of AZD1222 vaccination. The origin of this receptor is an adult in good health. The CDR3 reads CASSSGRAPDEETQYF. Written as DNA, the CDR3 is TGTGCCAGCAGTAGCGGTCGGGCCCCCGATGAAGAGACCCAGTACTTC.